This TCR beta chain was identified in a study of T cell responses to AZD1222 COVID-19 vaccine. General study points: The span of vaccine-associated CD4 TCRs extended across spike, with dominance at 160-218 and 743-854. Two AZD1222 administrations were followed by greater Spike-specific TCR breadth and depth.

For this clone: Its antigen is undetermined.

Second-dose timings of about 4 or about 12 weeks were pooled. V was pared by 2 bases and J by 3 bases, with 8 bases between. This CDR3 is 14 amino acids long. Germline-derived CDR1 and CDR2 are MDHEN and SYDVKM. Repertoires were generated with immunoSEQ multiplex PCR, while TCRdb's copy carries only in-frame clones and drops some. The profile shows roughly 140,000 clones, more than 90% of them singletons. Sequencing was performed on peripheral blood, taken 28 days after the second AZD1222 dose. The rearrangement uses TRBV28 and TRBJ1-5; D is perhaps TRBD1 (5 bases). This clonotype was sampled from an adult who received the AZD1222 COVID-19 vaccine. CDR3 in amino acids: CASSLHGTNQPQHF. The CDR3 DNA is TGTGCCAGCAGTTTACATGGGACCAATCAGCCCCAGCATTTT.